A single sample gave rise to the 28 T cell receptor beta chains below, sequenced in a study of T cells in women clearing cervical HPV infection. TCRdb's table, derived via immunoSEQ multiplex PCR, lists solely in-frame clones and lacks some. The sample has tens of thousands of clones. Sequenced sample: blood buffy coat. The receptors come from a woman aged 18 to 75 with a cervical HPV16 infection that either progressed to CIN3+ or cleared (not recorded which).

The part of the CDR3 DNA that was read is TGTGCCAGCAGTTACGATGGCGGGTACAATGAG. This sequence encodes CASSYDGGYNE. The CDR3 reads in full as CASSYDGGYNEQFF. This rearrangement joins TRBV6-7 to TRBJ2-1; perhaps TRBD2 as D (5 bases). The read comes to an end 3 residues before the CDR3 does, leaving the germline J gene to fill in the end. TRBV6-7 counts as an open reading frame of uncertain function. V lost 2 bases, J lost 4 bases, and 9 bases lay in between. CDR3 length equals 14 residues.

To note about this clone: From the germline J gene comes the end of the CDR3, since the read stops 3 residues before it. This chain joins TRBV6-2 or TRBV6-3 and TRBJ1-2; unclear D gene. CDR3 length: 17 residues. CDR1 is MNHEY and CDR2 is SVGEGT in the germline V gene. CDR3 region: CASSYSPPAGIYNDYTF. CDR3 DNA (partial): TGTGCCAGCAGTTACTCTCCCCCCGCGGGGATCTACAATGAC.

On this clone itself: The read ends 3 residues before the CDR3 terminus; that terminus is restored from the germline J gene. This chain connects TRBV4-1 to TRBJ2-7, with a possible D match to TRBD1 (7 bases). The CDR3 runs to 15 residues. V gave up 0 bases and J gave up 4 bases, with 13 bases separating them. The V gene's germline CDR1 is MGHRA and CDR2 YSYEKL. The CDR3 loop reads CASSQEAAGGYEQYF. Partial CDR3 DNA: TGCGCCAGCAGCCAAGAAGCGGCAGGGGGGTACGAG.

As for this clone: One end of the junction is discordant with germline, which a read error may explain. Coverage ceases 3 residues before the CDR3 finishes, and the germline J gene fills in the end. Other nucleotide sequences from this sample produce the same CDR3. The chain carries TRBV5-6 and TRBJ1-2; D perhaps matches TRBD1 (6 bases). Germline CDR1 SGHDT, CDR2 YYEEEE. The CDR3 has 15 amino acids. The CDR3 reads CASSLARDIQHGYTF. Partial CDR3 DNA: TGTGCCAGCAGCTTGGCCAGGGACATTCAACATGGT.

Concerning this clone itself: The read comes to an end 3 residues before the CDR3 does, leaving the germline J gene to fill in the end. This sequence joins TRBV2 and TRBJ2-1, with 12 bases fitting TRBD2. The ends lost 7 bases at V and 9 bases at J; junction bases unmatched: 7. The length of the CDR3 is 14 residues. From germline, CDR1 is SNHLY and CDR2 FYNNEI. The CDR3: CASKRTSGIGEQFF. The part of the CDR3 DNA that was read is TGTGCCAGCAAAAGGACTAGCGGGATTGGTGAG.

About this clone: The CDR3 end lies 3 residues beyond the end of the read and is filled in from the germline J gene. The chain uses TRBV18 and TRBJ1-2; maybe TRBD1 (5 bases). CDR3 length equals 15 residues. Germline V gene sequence: CDR1 KGHSH, CDR2 LQKENI. Partial CDR3 DNA: TGTGCCAGCTCACCGGGACTAAGCTCCTACAATGAC. It encodes CASSPGLSSYND. The CDR3 in full is CASSPGLSSYNDYTF.

To note about this clone: The sequenced fragment ends 3 residues before the CDR3 boundary, so the rest is inferred from the germline J gene. Other DNA sequences in this sample translate to the same CDR3. The chain carries TRBV30 and TRBJ1-3; unclear D gene. This CDR3 is 13 amino acids long. Trimming stripped 2 bases from V and 1 base from J, with 6 bases between. The germline CDR1 and CDR2 sequences are GTSNPN and SVGIG (reference sequence). CDR3 residues: CAWSTGSGNTIYF. The CDR3 DNA, read in part, is TGTGCCTGGAGTACGGGTTCTGGAAACACC.

As regards this clone: The CDR3 is cut off 3 residues early in the read; its end comes from the germline J gene. The rearrangement uses TRBV12-3 or TRBV12-4 and TRBJ2-1; 9 bases are a match to TRBD1. The CDR3 runs 16 residues. With 6 bases clipped from V and 3 bases from J, the junction kept 9 bases outside the gene matches. Incomplete CDR3 DNA: TGTGCCAGCAGGCCGACCACAGGGGGCCTCTACAATGAG. Its protein product is CASRPTTGGLYNE. The CDR3 in full is CASRPTTGGLYNEQFF.

CDR3 bases read: TGCAGTGCTAGAATACAGGGGGCGAGA. Encoded protein: CSARIQGAR. The CDR3 in full is CSARIQGARAFF. V usage is TRBV20-1 and J usage is TRBJ1-1, with TRBD1 matching over 9 bases. The CDR3 end is not reached by the read, which stops 3 residues before it; the germline J gene fills it in. This CDR3 has 12 amino acids. Looked up from germline, CDR1 is DFQATT and CDR2 is SNEGSKA (reference sequence).

To note about this clone: The read halts 3 residues ahead of the CDR3 end, with the missing end drawn from the germline J gene. This chain connects TRBV2 to TRBJ1-1; D gene ambiguous. The ends were cut back, 6 bases at V and 7 bases at J, with 9 bases in the middle. Germline V gene data show CDR1 as SNHLY and CDR2 as FYNNEI. This CDR3 has 11 amino acids. The part of the CDR3 DNA that was read is TGTGCCAGCAGCACCTCGGGTGAA. Translating it yields CASSTSGE. The full CDR3 is CASSTSGEAFF.

The CDR3 protein is CASSLTGGELFF. The sequenced CDR3 bases are TGCGCCAGCAGCTTGACAGGGGGGGAG. This chain links TRBV5-1 with TRBJ2-2; TRBD1 might be the D (6 bases). The read falls 3 residues short of the CDR3 end, and the missing part is taken from the germline J gene. Germline loops: CDR1 SGHRS, CDR2 YFSETQ. V lost 1 base and J 8 bases, leaving 6 bases between the germline ends. This CDR3 contains 12 residues.

Concerning this clone: The read is 3 residues too short to cover the CDR3 end, so that end is filled in from the germline J gene. The chain links TRBV11-2 to TRBJ2-5; TRBD1 agrees at 9 bases. Trimming at V came to 4 bases and at J to 4 bases, leaving 7 bases not matched to a gene. CDR1 and CDR2 from the germline V gene are SGHAT and FQNNGV. This CDR3 has 15 residues. The CDR3 bases that were read are TGTGCCAGCAGCTCTACATGGGGACAGGGAGAGACC. Its protein is CASSSTWGQGET. The complete CDR3 protein is CASSSTWGQGETQYF. Using reference TRBV11-2 and TRBJ2-5 for the parts outside the CDR3, the full variable domain is EAGVAQSPRYKIIEKRQSVAFWCNPISGHATLYWYQQILGQGPKLLIQFQNNGVVDDSQLPKDRFSAERLKGVDSTLKIQPAKLEDSAVYLCASSSTWGQGETQYFGPGTRLLVL.

Of note for this clone: The read terminates 3 residues before the CDR3 end, so the remaining end is supplied by the germline J gene. This rearrangement joins TRBV11-2 to TRBJ2-4, with 8 bases lining up with TRBD1. J was trimmed by 8 bases and V by 0 bases; bases with no gene match: 6. The CDR3 spans 15 residues. The V gene's germline CDR1 is SGHAT and CDR2 FQNNGV. The CDR3: CASSLEPGGRDIQYF. Incomplete CDR3 DNA: TGTGCCAGCAGCTTAGAGCCAGGGGGCAGGGACATT.

About this clone: The CDR3 end lies 3 residues beyond the end of the read and is filled in from the germline J gene. J is TRBJ2-4 and V is TRBV11-2; 8 bases agree with TRBD2. CDR1 is SGHAT and CDR2 is FQNNGV in the germline V gene. The CDR3 extends over 15 amino acids. This CDR3 reads CASSLILAGQETQYF. The sequenced CDR3 bases are TGTGCCAGCAGCTTAATTTTAGCGGGACAAGAGACT. Filled out from reference TRBV11-2 and TRBJ2-4, the complete variable domain reads EAGVAQSPRYKIIEKRQSVAFWCNPISGHATLYWYQQILGQGPKLLIQFQNNGVVDDSQLPKDRFSAERLKGVDSTLKIQPAKLEDSAVYLCASSLILAGQETQYFGAGTRLSVL.

With regard to this clone: The CDR3 extends 3 residues past the end of the read, so its final part is completed from the germline J gene. This chain joins TRBV7-2 and TRBJ1-1; D uncertain. The CDR3 contains 12 residues. The V gene's germline CDR1 is SGHTA and CDR2 FQGNSA. The CDR3 bases that were read are TGTGCCAGCAGGCCACCTAGCGGGAGA. It translates to CASRPPSGR. The entire CDR3 reads CASRPPSGRAFF.

Of note for this clone: The observed sequence ends 3 residues before the CDR3 terminus, with the missing tail filled in from the germline J gene. V usage is TRBV5-6 and J usage is TRBJ1-2, with a possible D match to TRBD1 (6 bases). Between the trimmed V and J ends, which lost 6 bases and 4 bases, there was a span of 16 bases. CDR1 is SGHDT, CDR2 YYEEEE, per germline. The CDR3 has 14 amino acids. CDR3 region: CASIGGGRIYGYTF. CDR3 DNA, as far as it was read: TGTGCCAGCATAGGGGGGGGAAGGATCTATGGC.

Concerning this clone: The CDR3 goes on 3 residues after the read ends, and that part is filled in from the germline J gene. V and J are TRBV19 and TRBJ2-4; possible D gene TRBD1, 6 bases. The CDR3 consists of 13 residues. Germline CDR1 and CDR2: LNHDA and SQIVND (reference sequence). The CDR3 sequence is CASSLIQGFGQYF. The part of the CDR3 DNA that was read is TGTGCCAGTAGTTTGATCCAGGGGTTCGGT.

Notes on this clone: Read data end 3 residues before the CDR3 end; the end is taken from the germline J gene. The chain combines TRBV10-2 with TRBJ1-3, with 7 positions matching TRBD1. CDR1 is WSHSY, CDR2 SAAADI, per germline. The CDR3 has 14 residues. The junction had 5 bases not matched to a gene; V was cut back by 3 bases and J by 6 bases. The CDR3 bases that were read are TGCGCCAGCAGTGATCGCGACAGGGCAAACACC. This sequence encodes CASSDRDRANT. The full CDR3 protein reads CASSDRDRANTIYF.

For this clone: The CDR3 end falls 3 residues outside the read, so it is completed with the germline J gene. The rearrangement uses TRBV20-1 and TRBJ2-3, with 9 bases matching TRBD2. The CDR3 is 15 amino acids. Germline loops: CDR1 DFQATT, CDR2 SNEGSKA (reference sequence). The J segment lost 3 bases and the V segment lost 0 bases, leaving 4 bases of the junction unmatched. Incomplete CDR3 DNA: TGCAGTGCTAGAGATCGACTAGCGGTTACAGATACG. This encodes CSARDRLAVTDT. The entire CDR3 sequence reads CSARDRLAVTDTQYF.

On this clone: From the germline J gene comes the end of the CDR3, since the read stops 3 residues before it. V is TRBV7-2 and J is TRBJ2-4; D may be TRBD1 (6 bases). CDR3 length: 14 amino acids. Per germline, CDR1 SGHTA and CDR2 FQGNSA. The V end lost 3 bases, the J end lost 5 bases, and 11 bases lay between the germline ends. CDR3 DNA, as far as it was read: TGTGCCAGCAGCTTGTCAGGGGTCGAAAACATT. Translation gives CASSLSGVENI. The CDR3 as a whole reads CASSLSGVENIQYF.

Concerning this clone: The observed sequence ends 3 residues before the CDR3 terminus, with the missing tail filled in from the germline J gene. The V gene is TRBV5-1, the J gene TRBJ2-3; 10 bases match TRBD1. The CDR3 consists of 15 residues. Looked up from germline, CDR1 is SGHRS and CDR2 is YFSETQ. V lost 4 bases and J lost 2; bases outside the gene matches: 4. This CDR3 reads CASSLGTGDTDTQYF. CDR3 DNA, as far as it was read: TGCGCCAGCAGCCTAGGGACAGGGGACACAGATACG. The complete variable domain, with remaining parts taken from reference TRBV5-1 and TRBJ2-3, reads KAGVTQTPRYLIKTRGQQVTLSCSPISGHRSVSWYQQTPGQGLQFLFEYFSETQRNKGNFPGRFSGRQFSNSRSEMNVSTLELGDSALYLCASSLGTGDTDTQYFGPGTRLTVL.

Note on this clone: The read gets to within 3 residues of the CDR3 end, and the germline J gene fills in the rest. This sequence joins TRBV18 and TRBJ2-5, with TRBD2 as a possible D gene (5 bases). Germline V gene sequence: CDR1 KGHSH, CDR2 LQKENI. V lost 1 base to trimming and J lost 1 base, with 10 bases between them. This CDR3 has 15 residues. CDR3 protein: CASSPRQAVQETQYF. The CDR3 DNA, read in part, is TGTGCCAGCTCACCACGGCAAGCGGTCCAAGAGACC.

Worth noting for this clone: Read data end 3 residues before the CDR3 end; the end is taken from the germline J gene. The chain joins TRBV19 to TRBJ1-2, with TRBD1 matching 8 bases. Germline CDR1 and CDR2: LNHDA and SQIVND (reference sequence). The CDR3 has 14 residues. J gave up 3 bases and V 7 bases, and 7 bases lay outside the gene matches. Partial CDR3 DNA: TGTGCCAGTAAACCGGGACAGGATTACTATGGC. Encoded protein: CASKPGQDYYG. The complete CDR3 reads CASKPGQDYYGYTF.

For this clone: The read falls 3 residues short of the CDR3 end, and the missing part is taken from the germline J gene. This rearrangement joins TRBV29-1 to TRBJ2-7; 10 bases align to TRBD2. With V trimmed by 5 bases and J by 0 bases, 7 bases remained unmatched. In germline, CDR1 is SQVTM, CDR2 ANQGSEA. This CDR3 region has 15 residues. CDR3 region: CSVRLAGAHSYEQYF. Partial CDR3 DNA: TGCAGCGTTCGTCTAGCGGGAGCCCACTCCTACGAG.

Concerning this clone: The read terminates 3 residues ahead of where the CDR3 ends, so the germline J gene completes it. The chain employs TRBV18 and TRBJ2-3, with a weak D call TRBD1 (5 bases). The CDR3 is 16 residues long. Deletions cut 3 bases from V and 0 bases from J, with 13 bases between. Germline CDR1 and CDR2: KGHSH and LQKENI. The sequenced CDR3 bases are TGTGCCAGCTCACCCCGACAGTTTTCTAGCACAGATACG. Translated: CASSPRQFSSTDT. Given in full, the CDR3 is CASSPRQFSSTDTQYF. The full variable domain, completed using reference TRBV18 and TRBJ2-3, is NAGVMQNPRHLVRRRGQEARLRCSPMKGHSHVYWYRQLPEEGLKFMVYLQKENIIDESGMPKERFSAEFPKEGPSILRIQQVVRGDSAAYFCASSPRQFSSTDTQYFGPGTRLTVL.

With regard to this clone: Sequencing ends 3 residues short of the CDR3 end; the germline J gene provides the rest. The chain couples TRBV5-1 to TRBJ1-2; TRBD1 matches 7 bases. The CDR3 totals 14 residues. Germline CDR1 reads SGHRS; CDR2 reads YFSETQ. CDR3 sequence: CASSLGSQGGGYTF. Incomplete CDR3 DNA: TGCGCCAGCAGCTTAGGTAGCCAGGGGGGCGGC.

Of note for this clone: The observed sequence ends 3 residues before the CDR3 terminus, with the missing tail filled in from the germline J gene. V usage is TRBV30 and J usage is TRBJ1-1; D not resolved. Trimming took off 6 bases at V and 0 bases at J, with 5 bases between the two ends. Germline-derived CDR1 and CDR2 are GTSNPN and SVGIG (reference sequence). The CDR3 loop spans 11 amino acids. The CDR3 region is CACSLNTEAFF. Partial CDR3 DNA: TGTGCCTGTTCCTTGAACACTGAA.

Here the CDR3 reads CASSPSGANTEAFF. Incomplete CDR3 DNA: TGTGCCAGCAGTCCCAGCGGTGCGAACACTGAA. The chain recombines TRBV7-3 with TRBJ1-1; D is unclear. From the germline J gene comes the end of the CDR3, since the read stops 3 residues before it. CDR1 and CDR2 (germline): SGHTA, FQGTGA. V was trimmed by 6 bases and J by 1 base, leaving 12 bases between them. The CDR3 has 14 residues.